This TCR beta chain was identified in a study of T cell changes during pregnancy in multiple sclerosis. The assay was immunoSEQ multiplex PCR, and TCRdb's table has in-frame clones only and misses some. The sample records fewer than 55,000 clones, approximately 91% being singletons. Unmatched junction bases numbered 4, after V lost 0 bases and J lost 3 bases. Germline V CDR1 and CDR2: MGHRA, YSYEKL. This CDR3 spans 15 amino acids. Material: CD4+ T cells from peripheral blood mononuclear cells, obtained in the third trimester of pregnancy. The gene calls are TRBV4-1 and TRBJ1-2, with 7 bases fitting TRBD1. This receptor was taken from a female donor with multiple sclerosis, enrolled in a pregnancy study. The CDR3 DNA is TGCGCCAGCAGCCAAGACCAGGGGGTCGACTATGGCTACACCTTC. Residues: CASSQDQGVDYGYTF.